What follows are 24 T cell receptor beta chains derived from one specimen sequenced in a study of shared clonotypes between healthy human individuals (TCRdb year 2020). Libraries came from the immunoSEQ multiplex PCR assay. Held by TCRdb, this immuneACCESS table contains in-frame sequences only and omits some clones. Under half of the omission traces to an unresolved V gene where checked; the cause of the rest is unknown. The sample table lists over a million clones, 70% to 80% of them with a count of one. More than 0.45% of the sample is held by the ten biggest clonotypes. The sample comprised memory CD4+ T cells from PBMCs. Per the publication, the cell subset or site label means: CD45RA-negative fraction. Every receptor here comes from a man aged 18 to 30 in good health. Some clones in this sample may be carry-over from other donors' samples.

The V call is TRBV7-9, the J call TRBJ1-3; the match to TRBD1 covers 7 bases. Germline V gene data show CDR1 as SEHNR and CDR2 as FQNEAQ (reference sequence). The length of the CDR3 is 14 residues. V lost 5 bases and J lost 4; bases outside the gene matches: 5. The CDR3 nucleotides are TGTGCCAGCAGCCCGACAGGGTACGGAAACACCATATATTTT. It yields the protein CASSPTGYGNTIYF.

To note about this clone: Within the sample, other DNA sequences also encode this same CDR3. The chain has TRBV29-1 and TRBJ1-2; D might be TRBD1 (5 bases). There are 12 residues in the CDR3. Germline-derived CDR1 and CDR2 are SQVTM and ANQGSEA. Trimming removed 4 bases at V and 4 bases at J, with 10 bases between. The chain's CDR3 is CSVVRGGYGYTF. CDR3 nucleotides: TGCAGCGTTGTGAGGGGAGGCTATGGCTACACCTTC. The variable domain in full, with the rest retrieved from reference TRBV29-1 and TRBJ1-2, is SAVISQKPSRDICQRGTSLTIQCQVDSQVTMMFWYRQQPGQSLTLIATANQGSEATYESGFVIDKFPISRPNLTFSTLTVSNMSPEDSSIYLCSVVRGGYGYTFGSGTRLTVV.

This clone was recorded at least ten times. The J gene is TRBJ1-3, the V gene TRBV27; 10 nucleotides agree with TRBD1. This CDR3 has 17 residues. V dropped 5 bases and J dropped 4; count of bases not matched to a gene: 11. The germline V gene encodes CDR1 MNHEY and CDR2 SMNVEV (reference sequence). CDR3 nucleotide sequence: TGTGCCAGCAGTCCTTACAGACAGGGGGCGGCCGGAAACACCATATATTTT. Amino acid sequence: CASSPYRQGAAGNTIYF.

This chain links TRBV7-9 with TRBJ1-2, with 7 bases aligning to TRBD1. Germline CDR1 SEHNR, CDR2 FQNEAQ (reference sequence). The CDR3 sequence is 13 residues long. The V gene end was trimmed by 4 bases and the J gene end by 6 bases; junction bases not matched to a gene: 5. The CDR3 sequence is CASSYTGDHGYTF. The CDR3 region has the DNA TGTGCCAGCAGCTACACAGGGGATCATGGCTACACCTTC.

This chain joins TRBV19 and TRBJ2-7, with 10 bases that match TRBD1. Germline V gene sequence: CDR1 LNHDA, CDR2 SQIVND (reference sequence). This CDR3 is 15 amino acids long. Trimming at V came to 3 bases and at J to 7 bases, leaving 9 bases not matched to a gene. As DNA, the CDR3 is TGTGCCAGTAGTATTGCGGGACAGGGGTCGGGGGAGCAGTACTTC. The encoded protein is CASSIAGQGSGEQYF.

A word on this clone: Additional DNA sequences in this sample encode the identical CDR3. This chain connects TRBV9 to TRBJ2-7, with a tentative D call TRBD1 (6 bases). Germline CDR1 and CDR2: SGDLS and YYNGEE. This CDR3 spans 15 amino acids. V was pared by 4 bases and J by 2 bases, with 16 bases between. The CDR3 sequence: CASSLRGGGTYEQYF. In nucleotides, the CDR3 is TGTGCCAGCAGCCTCAGGGGTGGGGGAACCTACGAGCAGTACTTC.

The chain has TRBV6-5 and TRBJ1-1; a weak D match, TRBD1 (6 bases). Deletions cut 0 bases from V and 5 bases from J, with 13 bases between. This CDR3 is 15 amino acids long. The V gene's germline CDR1 is MNHEY and CDR2 SVGAGI. The CDR3 coding sequence is TGTGCCAGCAGTTACTCGGGGGGCCAATTGACTGAAGCTTTCTTT. Amino acid sequence: CASSYSGGQLTEAFF.

This chain connects TRBV30 to TRBJ1-5; D gene unclear. The CDR3 sequence is 13 residues long. With 3 bases removed from V and 3 bases from J, the gap between germline ends came to 9 bases. CDR1 is GTSNPN and CDR2 is SVGIG in the germline V gene (reference sequence). The CDR3, as DNA: TGTGCCTGGAGCCGGGCGTCCAATCAGCCCCAGCATTTT. It encodes CAWSRASNQPQHF.

This chain connects TRBV5-6 to TRBJ2-7; D is unclear. In germline, CDR1 is SGHDT, CDR2 YYEEEE. V dropped 0 bases and J dropped 4 bases, with 5 bases sitting between them. The length of the CDR3 is 12 residues. The CDR3 DNA follows: TGTGCCAGCAGCTTGGACGTATACGAGCAGTACTTC. Protein: CASSLDVYEQYF. Drawing the rest from reference TRBV5-6 and TRBJ2-7, the complete variable domain is DAGVTQSPTHLIKTRGQQVTLRCSPKSGHDTVSWYQQALGQGPQFIFQYYEEEERQRGNFPDRFSGHQFPNYSSELNVNALLLGDSALYLCASSLDVYEQYFGPGTRLTVT.

This clone was recorded a few times. This rearrangement joins TRBV7-3 to TRBJ1-1, with 7 bases identical to TRBD1. Per the germline V gene, CDR1 is SGHTA and CDR2 is FQGTGA. This CDR3 comprises 14 residues. After removal of 4 bases from V and 4 bases from J, the junction contained 6 bases not matched to a gene. The CDR3 loop is CASSYAGQPTEAFF. The CDR3 bases are TGTGCCAGCAGCTACGCGGGACAGCCCACTGAAGCTTTCTTT.

This clone has a handful of counts. The chain recombines TRBV11-1 with TRBJ2-3, with D unresolved. CDR1 and CDR2 from the germline V gene are SGHAT and FQDESV (reference sequence). V was shortened by 1 base and J by 2 bases, with 10 bases between the two germline ends. The CDR3 contains 15 residues. As DNA, the CDR3 is TGTGCCAGCAGCTTAGGCTTGACCCCCACAGATACGCAGTATTTT. As protein: CASSLGLTPTDTQYF.

The chain employs TRBV28 and TRBJ1-1; no clear D gene. The V and J ends lost 1 base and 1 base respectively, with 22 bases between them. The CDR3 sequence is 19 residues long. Germline assignment: CDR1 MDHEN and CDR2 SYDVKM. CDR3 protein: CASSLYKLDRTSKNTEAFF. CDR3 DNA sequence: TGTGCCAGCAGTTTATACAAATTAGACCGGACCTCGAAGAACACTGAAGCTTTCTTT. Combining the CDR3 with reference TRBV28 and TRBJ1-1 gives the whole variable domain DVKVTQSSRYLVKRTGEKVFLECVQDMDHENMFWYRQDPGLGLRLIYFSYDVKMKEKGDIPEGYSVSREKKERFSLILESASTNQTSMYLCASSLYKLDRTSKNTEAFFGQGTRLTVV.

The J gene is TRBJ2-2, the V gene TRBV10-3; D assignment may be TRBD1 or TRBD2 (5 bases each). CDR1 is ENHRY and CDR2 is SYGVKD in the germline V gene. The length of the CDR3 is 12 residues. V was pared by 5 bases and J by 6 bases, with 7 bases between. The CDR3 sequence: CAISTGPGELFF. The CDR3, as DNA: TGTGCCATCAGTACGGGACCCGGGGAGCTGTTTTTT.

The CDR3 sequence is CASSYSKYYNEQFF. The CDR3 coding sequence is TGTGCCAGTAGTTACAGTAAGTACTACAATGAGCAGTTCTTC. The rearrangement links TRBV19 to TRBJ2-1; no clear D gene. CDR3 length: 14 amino acids. CDR1 and CDR2 from the germline V gene are LNHDA and SQIVND (reference sequence). V dropped 5 bases and J dropped 3 bases, with 11 bases sitting between them.

The J gene is TRBJ2-5, the V gene TRBV6-5, with 7 positions matching TRBD1. The CDR3 covers 13 residues. CDR1 MNHEY and CDR2 SVGAGI come from the germline V gene. V trimming: 7 bases; J trimming: 4 bases; junction bases outside the gene matches: 6. CDR3 loop: CASTHWDRETQYF. The CDR3 region has the DNA TGTGCCAGCACTCATTGGGACAGAGAGACCCAGTACTTC.

This rearrangement joins TRBV10-3 to TRBJ2-2; D call uncertain. The CDR3 consists of 11 residues. Trimming cost V 2 bases and J 7 bases, with 2 bases left between them. CDR1 is ENHRY and CDR2 is SYGVKD in the germline V gene. The CDR3 sequence is CAISEGGELFF. The CDR3 region has the DNA TGTGCCATCAGTGAGGGCGGGGAGCTGTTTTTT.

The rearrangement links TRBV5-1 to TRBJ2-5; D unresolved. The CDR3 runs 13 residues. Germline lookup yields CDR1 SGHRS and CDR2 YFSETQ. Trimming left V 0 bases short and J 5 bases short, with 8 bases between. CDR3 bases: TGCGCCAGCAGCTTGGAAGGTATGGAGACCCAGTACTTC. It encodes CASSLEGMETQYF.

A note on this clone: Other nucleotide sequences from this sample produce the same CDR3. The gene calls are TRBV5-1 and TRBJ1-4; D is unresolved. V lost 5 bases to trimming and J lost 0 bases, with 11 bases between them. This CDR3 is 15 amino acids long. Per germline, CDR1 SGHRS and CDR2 YFSETQ. The CDR3: CASRPEEATNEKLFF. The CDR3 region has the DNA TGCGCCAGCAGGCCTGAGGAAGCAACTAATGAAAAACTGTTTTTT.

The chain combines TRBV13 with TRBJ2-2; D not certain. This CDR3 is 17 amino acids long. V gave up 0 bases and J gave up 0 bases, with 11 bases separating them. CDR1 and CDR2 from the germline V gene are PRHDT and FYEKMQ (reference sequence). The CDR3 DNA reads TGTGCCAGCAGCTTAGGGTTAGACGTCGCGAACACCGGGGAGCTGTTTTTT. Translation: CASSLGLDVANTGELFF.

The gene calls are TRBV4-2 and TRBJ2-2; unclear D gene. Germline V gives CDR1 LGHNA, CDR2 YNFKEQ. This CDR3 is built from 17 residues. With 0 bases removed from V and 5 bases from J, the gap between germline ends came to 16 bases. The CDR3 reads CASSQDRRRIVTGELFF. CDR3 nucleotides: TGTGCCAGCAGCCAAGATCGCCGCAGGATAGTAACCGGGGAGCTGTTTTTT.

This clone was recorded only once. The chain combines TRBV6-1 with TRBJ1-3; D remains unclear. The CDR3 runs to 14 residues. Looked up from germline, CDR1 is MNHNS and CDR2 is SASEGT. Trimming pared 7 bases from V and 2 bases from J, leaving 12 bases between. CDR3 coding DNA: TGTGCCAGCATTCCCTGGGGAGCTGGAAACACCATATATTTT. This translates into CASIPWGAGNTIYF.

The rearrangement uses TRBV15 and TRBJ2-2; D might be TRBD1 (5 bases). The CDR3 covers 15 residues. V dropped 0 bases and J dropped 4 bases, with 9 bases sitting between them. Germline lookup yields CDR1 LNHNV and CDR2 YYDKDF (reference sequence). CDR3 sequence reads: CATSRDIRVTGELFF. CDR3 bases: TGTGCCACCAGCAGAGATATCAGGGTCACCGGGGAGCTGTTTTTT.

The chain links TRBV6-6 to TRBJ2-7, with 8 bases matching TRBD2. V dropped 2 bases and J dropped 6; count of bases not matched to a gene: 9. CDR1 is MNHNY, CDR2 SVGAGI, per germline (reference sequence). This CDR3 spans 15 amino acids. The CDR3 DNA reads as TGTGCCAGCAGTTACATAAACGGGAGGGCCGGCGAGCAGTACTTC. Translating gives CASSYINGRAGEQYF.

As regards this clone: One end of the junction is discordant with germline, which a read error may explain. V is TRBV20-1 and J is TRBJ2-7; 7 bases fit TRBD1. From germline, CDR1 is DFQATT and CDR2 SNEGSKA (reference sequence). The CDR3 is 11 residues long. The CDR3 DNA follows: TGTGGGCCAGGGCAGGGGGACGAGCAGTACTTC. This encodes CGPGQGDEQYF.